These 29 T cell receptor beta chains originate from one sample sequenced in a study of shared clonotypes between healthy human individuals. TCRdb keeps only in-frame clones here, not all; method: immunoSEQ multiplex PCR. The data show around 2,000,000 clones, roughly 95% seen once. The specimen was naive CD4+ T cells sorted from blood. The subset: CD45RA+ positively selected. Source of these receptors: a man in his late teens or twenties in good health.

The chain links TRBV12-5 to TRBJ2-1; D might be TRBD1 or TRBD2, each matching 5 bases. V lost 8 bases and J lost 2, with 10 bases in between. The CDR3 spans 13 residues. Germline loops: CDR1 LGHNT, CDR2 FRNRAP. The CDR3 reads CASSRDPYNEQFF. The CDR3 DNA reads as TGTGCTAGTTCTCGGGACCCCTACAATGAGCAGTTCTTC.

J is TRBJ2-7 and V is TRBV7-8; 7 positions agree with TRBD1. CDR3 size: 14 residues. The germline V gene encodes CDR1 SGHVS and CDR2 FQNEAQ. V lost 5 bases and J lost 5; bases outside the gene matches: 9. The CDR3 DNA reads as TGTGCCAGCAGCCCGATGACAGGGAGAAACGAGCAGTACTTC. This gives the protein CASSPMTGRNEQYF.

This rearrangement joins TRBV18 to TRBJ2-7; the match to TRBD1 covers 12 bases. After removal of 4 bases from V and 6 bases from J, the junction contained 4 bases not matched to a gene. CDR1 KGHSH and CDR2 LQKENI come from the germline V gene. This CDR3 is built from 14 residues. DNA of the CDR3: TGTGCCAGCTCACTGGGACAGGGGGCCCTCGAGCAGTACTTC. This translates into CASSLGQGALEQYF.

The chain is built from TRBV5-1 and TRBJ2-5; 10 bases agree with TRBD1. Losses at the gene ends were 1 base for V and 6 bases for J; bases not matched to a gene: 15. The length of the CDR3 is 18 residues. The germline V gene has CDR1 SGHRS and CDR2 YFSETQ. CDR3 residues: CASSLRPGTGAVKKTQYF. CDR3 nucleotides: TGCGCCAGCAGCTTGCGACCCGGGACAGGGGCCGTAAAAAAGACCCAGTACTTC. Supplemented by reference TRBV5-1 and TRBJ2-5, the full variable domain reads KAGVTQTPRYLIKTRGQQVTLSCSPISGHRSVSWYQQTPGQGLQFLFEYFSETQRNKGNFPGRFSGRQFSNSRSEMNVSTLELGDSALYLCASSLRPGTGAVKKTQYFGPGTRLLVL.

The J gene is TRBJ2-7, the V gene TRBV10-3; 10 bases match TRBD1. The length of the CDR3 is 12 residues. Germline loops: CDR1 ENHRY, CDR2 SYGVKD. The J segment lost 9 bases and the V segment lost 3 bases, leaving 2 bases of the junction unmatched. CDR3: CAISEGDRGQYF. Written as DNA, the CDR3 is TGTGCCATCAGTGAAGGGGACAGGGGGCAGTACTTC.

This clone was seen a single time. CDR3 coding DNA: TGTGCCAGCAGTCTGACTTCCGGCGGCTACACCTTC. As protein: CASSLTSGGYTF. The chain joins TRBV28 to TRBJ1-2, with D unresolved. CDR3 length: 12 amino acids. CDR1 and CDR2 from the germline V gene are MDHEN and SYDVKM. The V end lost 5 bases, the J end lost 8 bases, and 12 bases lay between the germline ends.

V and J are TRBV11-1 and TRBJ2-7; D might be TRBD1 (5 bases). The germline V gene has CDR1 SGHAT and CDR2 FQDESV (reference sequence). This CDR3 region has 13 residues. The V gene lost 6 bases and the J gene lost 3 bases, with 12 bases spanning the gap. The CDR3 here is CASSFGQGYEQYF. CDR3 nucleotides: TGTGCCAGCAGTTTTGGTCAGGGCTACGAGCAGTACTTC.

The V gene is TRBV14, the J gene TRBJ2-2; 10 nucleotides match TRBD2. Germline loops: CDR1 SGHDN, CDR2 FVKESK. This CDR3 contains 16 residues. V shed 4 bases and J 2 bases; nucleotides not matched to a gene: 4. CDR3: CASSPRTSGNTGELFF. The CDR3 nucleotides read TGTGCCAGCAGCCCAAGGACTAGCGGTAACACCGGGGAGCTGTTTTTT.

DNA for the CDR3: TGTGCCAGCAGCCTCCTCGGGGCTAGCACAGATACGCAGTATTTT. Its protein is CASSLLGASTDTQYF. The chain uses TRBV14 and TRBJ2-3; tentatively, D is TRBD1 or TRBD2 (5 bases each). Germline-derived CDR1 and CDR2 are SGHDN and FVKESK. This CDR3 comprises 15 residues. V gave up 4 bases and J gave up 0 bases, with 11 bases separating them.

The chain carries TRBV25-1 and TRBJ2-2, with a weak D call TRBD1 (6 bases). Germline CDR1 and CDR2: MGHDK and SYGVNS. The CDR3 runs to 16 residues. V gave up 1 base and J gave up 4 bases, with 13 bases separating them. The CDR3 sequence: CASSESPGVGTGELFF. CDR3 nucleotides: TGTGCCAGCAGTGAATCCCCAGGGGTGGGCACCGGGGAGCTGTTTTTT. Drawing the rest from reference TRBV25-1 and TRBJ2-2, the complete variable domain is EADIYQTPRYLVIGTGKKITLECSQTMGHDKMYWYQQDPGMELHLIHYSYGVNSTEKGDLSSESTVSRIRTEHFPLTLESARPSHTSQYLCASSESPGVGTGELFFGEGSRLTVL.

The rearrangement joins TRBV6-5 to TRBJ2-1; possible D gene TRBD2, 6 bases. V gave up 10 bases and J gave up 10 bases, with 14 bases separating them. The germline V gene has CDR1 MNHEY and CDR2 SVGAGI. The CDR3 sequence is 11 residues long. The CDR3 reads CAIGGPGEQFF. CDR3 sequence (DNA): TGTGCCATCGGAGGGCCGGGGGAGCAGTTCTTC.

For the CDR3, the DNA is TGTGCCAGCAGCTCGACATTGACTAGCGGGAGTGTAAGAGATACGCAGTATTTT. This codes for CASSSTLTSGSVRDTQYF. The chain carries TRBV2 and TRBJ2-3; 12 bases fit TRBD2. CDR3 size: 18 residues. Germline V gene data show CDR1 as SNHLY and CDR2 as FYNNEI. Trimming at V came to 6 bases and at J to 5 bases, leaving 15 bases not matched to a gene.

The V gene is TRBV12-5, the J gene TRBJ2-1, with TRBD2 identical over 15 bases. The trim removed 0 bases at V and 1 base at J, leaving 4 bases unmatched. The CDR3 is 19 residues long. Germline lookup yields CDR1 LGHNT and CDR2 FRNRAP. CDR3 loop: CASGLVLGTSGRSYNEQFF. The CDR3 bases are TGTGCTAGTGGTTTGGTACTTGGGACTAGCGGGAGGTCCTACAATGAGCAGTTCTTC.

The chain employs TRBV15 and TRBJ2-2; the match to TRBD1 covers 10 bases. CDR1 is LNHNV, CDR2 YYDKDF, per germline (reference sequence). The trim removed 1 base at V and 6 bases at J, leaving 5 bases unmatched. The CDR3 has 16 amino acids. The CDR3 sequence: CATSRGGTGVAGELFF. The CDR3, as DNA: TGTGCCACCAGCAGAGGTGGGACAGGGGTAGCCGGGGAGCTGTTTTTT.

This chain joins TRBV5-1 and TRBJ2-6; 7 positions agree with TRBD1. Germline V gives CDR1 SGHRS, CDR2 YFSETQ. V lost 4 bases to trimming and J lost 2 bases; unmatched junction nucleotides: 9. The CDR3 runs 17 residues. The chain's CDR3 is CASSTETGTPGANVLTF. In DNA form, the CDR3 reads TGCGCCAGCAGCACTGAGACAGGGACCCCTGGGGCCAACGTCCTGACTTTC.

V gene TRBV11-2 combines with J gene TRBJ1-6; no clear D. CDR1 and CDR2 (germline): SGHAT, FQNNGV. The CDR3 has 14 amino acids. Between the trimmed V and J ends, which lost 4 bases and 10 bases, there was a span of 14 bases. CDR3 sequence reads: CASSYLEGESPLHF. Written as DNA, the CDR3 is TGTGCCAGCAGCTATTTGGAGGGTGAATCACCCCTCCACTTT.

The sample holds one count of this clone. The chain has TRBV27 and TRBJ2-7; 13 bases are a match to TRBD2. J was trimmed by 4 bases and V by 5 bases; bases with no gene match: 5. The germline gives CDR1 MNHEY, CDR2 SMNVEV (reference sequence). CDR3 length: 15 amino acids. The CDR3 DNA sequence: TGTGCCAGCAGTCAGGGACTAGCGGGAAGATACGAGCAGTACTTC. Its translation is CASSQGLAGRYEQYF.

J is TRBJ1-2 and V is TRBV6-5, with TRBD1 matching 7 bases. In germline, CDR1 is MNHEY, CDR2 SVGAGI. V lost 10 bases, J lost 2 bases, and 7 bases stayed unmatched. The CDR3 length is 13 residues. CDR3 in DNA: TGTGCCACCACCGCGGGACAGAACTATGGCTACACCTTC. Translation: CATTAGQNYGYTF.

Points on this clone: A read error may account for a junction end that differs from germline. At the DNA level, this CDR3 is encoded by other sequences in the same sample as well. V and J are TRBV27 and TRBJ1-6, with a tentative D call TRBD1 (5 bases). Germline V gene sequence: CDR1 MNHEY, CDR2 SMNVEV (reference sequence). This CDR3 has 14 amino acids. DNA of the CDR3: TGTGCCAGCAGTTCCGGGACCTACAATTCACCCCTCCACTTT. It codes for CASSSGTYNSPLHF.

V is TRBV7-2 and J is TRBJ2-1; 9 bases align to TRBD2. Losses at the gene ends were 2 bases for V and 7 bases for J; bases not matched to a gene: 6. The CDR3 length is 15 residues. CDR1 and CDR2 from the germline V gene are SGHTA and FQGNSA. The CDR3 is CASSLWPSGVNEQFF. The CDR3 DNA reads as TGTGCCAGCAGCTTATGGCCTAGCGGGGTGAATGAGCAGTTCTTC.

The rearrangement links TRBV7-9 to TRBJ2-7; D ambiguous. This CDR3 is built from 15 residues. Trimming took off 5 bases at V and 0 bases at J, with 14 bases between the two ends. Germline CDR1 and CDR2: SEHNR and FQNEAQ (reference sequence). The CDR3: CASSPIPGHSYEQYF. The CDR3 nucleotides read TGTGCCAGCAGCCCCATCCCGGGCCACTCCTACGAGCAGTACTTC.

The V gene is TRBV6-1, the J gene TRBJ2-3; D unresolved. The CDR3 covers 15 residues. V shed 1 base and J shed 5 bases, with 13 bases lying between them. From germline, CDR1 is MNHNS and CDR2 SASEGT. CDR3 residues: CASSEGVKARDTQYF. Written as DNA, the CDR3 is TGTGCCAGCAGTGAAGGGGTGAAAGCGAGAGATACGCAGTATTTT.

CDR3 sequence (DNA): TGCGCCAGCAGCTTGGAAAGGGATTACTATGGCTACACCTTC. It is translated as CASSLERDYYGYTF. The genes are TRBV5-1 and TRBJ1-2, with D hard to call. Germline V gene lookup returns CDR1 SGHRS and CDR2 YFSETQ. The CDR3 runs to 14 residues. Trimming took off 0 bases at V and 3 bases at J, with 9 bases between the two ends.

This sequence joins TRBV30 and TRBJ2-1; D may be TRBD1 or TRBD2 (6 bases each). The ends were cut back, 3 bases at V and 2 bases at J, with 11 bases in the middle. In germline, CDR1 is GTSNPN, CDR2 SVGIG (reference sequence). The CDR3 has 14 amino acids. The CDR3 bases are TGTGCCTGGAGAGGGGGGATAACCTACAATGAGCAGTTCTTC. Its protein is CAWRGGITYNEQFF. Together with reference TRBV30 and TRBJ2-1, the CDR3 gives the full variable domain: SQTIHQWPATLVQPVGSPLSLECTVEGTSNPNLYWYRQAAGRGLQLLFYSVGIGQISSEVPQNLSASRPQDRQFILSSKKLLLSDSGFYLCAWRGGITYNEQFFGPGTRLTVL.

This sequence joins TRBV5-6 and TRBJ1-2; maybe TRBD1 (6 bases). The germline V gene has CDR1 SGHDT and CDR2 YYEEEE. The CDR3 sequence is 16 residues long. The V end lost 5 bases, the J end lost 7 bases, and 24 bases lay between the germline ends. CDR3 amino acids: CASRIGSVGGAGGYTF. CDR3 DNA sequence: TGTGCCAGCAGAATAGGGTCAGTGGGGGGCGCCGGTGGCTACACCTTC.

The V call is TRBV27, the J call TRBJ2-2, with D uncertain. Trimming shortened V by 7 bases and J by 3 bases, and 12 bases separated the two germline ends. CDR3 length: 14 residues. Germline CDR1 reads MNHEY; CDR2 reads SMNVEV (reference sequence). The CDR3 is CASNIGPDTGELFF. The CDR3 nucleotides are TGTGCCAGCAATATCGGCCCGGACACCGGGGAGCTGTTTTTT.

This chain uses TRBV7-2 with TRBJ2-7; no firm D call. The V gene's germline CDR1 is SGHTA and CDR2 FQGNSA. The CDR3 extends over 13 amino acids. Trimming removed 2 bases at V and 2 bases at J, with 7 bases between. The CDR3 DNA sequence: TGTGCCAGCAGCTTATTTGGCCCCTACGAGCAGTACTTC. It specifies CASSLFGPYEQYF.

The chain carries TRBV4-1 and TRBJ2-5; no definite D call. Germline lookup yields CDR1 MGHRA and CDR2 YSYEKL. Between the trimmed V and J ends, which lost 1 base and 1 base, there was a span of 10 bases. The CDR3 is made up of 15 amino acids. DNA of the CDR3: TGCGCCAGCAGCCAAGGCCGGGCGTTCCAAGAGACCCAGTACTTC. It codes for CASSQGRAFQETQYF.

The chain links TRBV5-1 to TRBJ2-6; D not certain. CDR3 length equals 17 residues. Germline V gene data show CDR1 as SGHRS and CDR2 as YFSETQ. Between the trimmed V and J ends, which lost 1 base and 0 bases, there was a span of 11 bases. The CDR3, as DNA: TGCGCCAGCAGCTTGCCAGGATCCTACTCTGGGGCCAACGTCCTGACTTTC. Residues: CASSLPGSYSGANVLTF.